This entry is about one T cell receptor (beta chain). How the authors handled the data: Reference gene primer amplification in the assay estimated nucleated cell counts. Sequencing used immunoSEQ multiplex PCR; TCRdb keeps in-frame clones, though not all of them. V, J and clone size derive from that table, while D and trimming were established from the DNA sequence. Found here are around 300,000 clones, approximately 88% of them singletons; the top ten hold roughly 2.2%. This sample stems from a study of blood T cell repertoires in COVID-19. Study context: Acute and convalescent COVID-19 samples came from the United States, Italy and Spain.

Trimming removed 7 bases at V and 10 bases at J, with 14 bases between. The germline V gene encodes CDR1 LNHDA and CDR2 SQIVND (reference sequence). This CDR3 has 13 amino acids. This TCR was recovered from a man aged 45-65 years with acute or convalescent COVID-19. The sequenced sample was peripheral blood. V usage is TRBV19 and J usage is TRBJ1-6; D not certain. The CDR3 spells CASKRTEQSPLHF. The DNA for the CDR3 is TGTGCCAGTAAAAGAACAGAGCAGTCACCCCTCCACTTT.